The present TCR beta chain was sequenced within a study of blood T cell repertoires in COVID-19 (dated by TCRdb to the early 2020s). About the study as a whole: Samples from collaborators originated in the United States, Italy and Spain and spanned both the acute and convalescent phases of COVID-19. The repertoires were released in a freely available public database meant as a resource for research on the immune response to SARS-CoV-2. The sample metadata nearly always contained a de-identified subject ID, COVID-19 status, age in years and sex. The dataset comprised deeply sampled blood TCRbeta repertoires from subjects exposed to, actively infected with, or recovered from COVID-19. The prospective study material was composed of cDNA or gDNA derived from T cells, B-cell-depleted T cells, or PBMCs. The samples were drawn from two sources: the first 160 participants of the ongoing ImmuneRACE study, and 1,000 to 1,500 subjects contributed by 6 global collaborators. Where available, HLA class I and class II types were taken from metadata supplied by the sample provider and were not determined by assay-based typing.

TCRbeta CDR3 regions were amplified from genomic DNA by means of the immunoSEQ Assay, a bias-controlled multiplex PCR. The authors processed their data as follows. Nucleated cell counts per sample were estimated from amplification of reference gene primers within the assay. Sequence reads were collapsed and filtered to measure the absolute abundance of every unique TCRbeta CDR3 rearrangement. Productive Simpson clonality was computed per sample as the square root of Simpson's diversity index over productive rearrangements. In TCRdb, the immuneACCESS table is reduced to in-frame sequences with V and J assigned. These tables do not hold every clone; where another copy was compared, an unresolved V gene accounts for under half, and the others remain unexplained. That table supplies the V and J calls and clone size; D and trimming were determined from the DNA. This sample has approximately 150,000 clones in its table, and around 87% of those were observed once. Roughly 2.5% of the sample rests with the top ten.

At one collaborating source in Seattle, patients were enrolled during active infection and were followed longitudinally through the course of disease. The collaborating institutions used their own protocols to collect whole blood in K2EDTA tubes. For TCRbeta analysis, collaborators shipped samples in one of three forms: frozen whole blood, isolated PBMCs, or DNA extracted from either of those sample types. As to this clone: Its binding antigen is unknown. Qualities for individual bases were not recorded, and no much larger clone is one base off.

What the study reported, not specific to this receptor: The quantity of clinical and demographic metadata differed by source and by participant and was supplied without curation.

The sequencing input was peripheral blood. This TCR came from an elderly woman with COVID-19, enrolled during active disease.

The CDR3 corresponds to CSVEDVGGYTEAFF. The DNA sequence is as follows: TGCAGCGTTGAAGATGTTGGGGGCTACACTGAAGCTTTCTTT. The chain is made from TRBV29-1 and TRBJ1-1; the D gene is perhaps TRBD1, from 6 matching bases. There are 14 amino acids in the CDR3, from cysteine to phenylalanine inclusive. Just the 42-base CDR3 DNA is kept, in frame starting at base 1. The junction shows trimming of 0 bases on V and 3 bases on J, plus 11 bases between the germline ends. In the germline V gene, CDR1 corresponds to SQVTM and CDR2 to ANQGSEA. When the CDR3 is completed using the reference TRBV29-1 and TRBJ1-1 genes on either side, the full variable domain is SAVISQKPSRDICQRGTSLTIQCQVDSQVTMMFWYRQQPGQSLTLIATANQGSEATYESGFVIDKFPISRPNLTFSTLTVSNMSPEDSSIYLCSVEDVGGYTEAFFGQGTRLTVV.